This TCR beta chain originates from a study of T cells after yellow fever vaccination. Study summary: Fractions low in cell number were prepared with SMART-Seq v4 Ultra Low Input.

Template-switching 5'RACE yielded the TCR cDNA; a universal primer site and UMIs were added in the process. TCRdb processed the 5' RACE reads anew with MiXCR; each CDR3 protein has one entry. Of around 320,000 distinct CDR3 sequences listed, approximately 12% are singletons. This clonotype was observed many times. Its antigen is unknown. General observations from the study: Post-booster repertoires again held most primary-vaccination clones (roughly 96% CD4, 80% to 90% CD8). A small proportion of clonotypes was detected in both the CD4 and CD8 compartments.

V was pared by 0 bases and J by 4 bases, with 15 bases between. The CDR3 runs to 16 residues. The germline CDR1 and CDR2 sequences are SGHRS and YFSETQ. This TCR was recovered from a man aged 18 to 30 who received the YFV17D yellow fever vaccine. The starting material was CD4+ T cells sorted from PBMCs, obtained 45 days after the yellow fever booster vaccination. The rearrangement uses TRBV5-1 and TRBJ2-3; either TRBD1 or TRBD2 may fit D (5 bases each). CDR3 in amino acids: CASSLAFGAGADTQYF. The CDR3 nucleotides are TGCGCCAGCAGCTTGGCTTTCGGGGCTGGCGCAGATACGCAGTATTTT.